These T cell receptor beta chains were read from a single sample in a study of shared T cell receptors in the human thymus. Libraries were prepared by immunoSEQ multiplex PCR; TCRdb keeps only in-frame clonotypes and omits some of them. Of about 660,000 clones in the sample, 70% to 90% were seen once. These data were also reused for a study on human thymus T cells.

The sample comprised thymocytes. The receptor source for this set is a boy under two years old with a congenital heart defect. Both conserved end residues are part of each CDR3. Each record gives: CDR3 length, J gene, clone size, V gene, D gene, CDR3 protein. A D gene is named only where the DNA matches it firmly. Not all rows give a size; the values are once, few, many and, for expanded clones, a class.

length: 15; J: TRBJ1-5; size: -; V: TRBV19; D: -; CDR3: CASSISGDSNQPQHF
length: 16; J: TRBJ1-2; size: -; V: TRBV7-9; D: -; CDR3: CASSLPPGQAGGGYTF
length: 11; J: TRBJ1-6; size: -; V: TRBV20-1; D: -; CDR3: CSAHDTSPLHF
length: 19; J: TRBJ2-6; size: -; V: TRBV6-1; D: TRBD1; CDR3: CASSDGTGGESSGANVLTF
length: 14; J: TRBJ2-1; size: -; V: TRBV7-4; D: -; CDR3: CASSPLAGNVKQFF
length: 16; J: TRBJ2-7; size: once; V: TRBV12-2; D: -; CDR3: CASRLALDRIIYEQYF
length: 15; J: TRBJ2-1; size: -; V: TRBV5-1; D: -; CDR3: CASGLTGDAYNEQFF
length: 15; J: TRBJ2-7; size: once; V: TRBV10-2; D: TRBD1; CDR3: CASTPGTGFTEEQYF
length: 12; J: TRBJ1-2; size: few; V: TRBV28; D: TRBD1; CDR3: CASMDRVYGYTF
length: 15; J: TRBJ2-3; size: -; V: TRBV5-1; D: -; CDR3: CASSLDANFTDTQYF
length: 12; J: TRBJ1-1; size: once; V: TRBV27; D: -; CDR3: CASSRPGTEAFF
length: 16; J: TRBJ1-4; size: once; V: TRBV13; D: -; CDR3: CASSREGVGLNEKLFF
length: 15; J: TRBJ2-1; size: -; V: TRBV19; D: -; CDR3: CASSIARDSYNEQFF
length: 15; J: TRBJ1-5; size: -; V: TRBV5-6; D: -; CDR3: CASSSGRGSNQPQHF
length: 15; J: TRBJ2-1; size: few; V: TRBV11-2; D: TRBD2; CDR3: CASSLLAGAWDEQFF
length: 14; J: TRBJ1-5; size: -; V: TRBV19; D: TRBD1; CDR3: CASSTNRGTQPQHF
length: 17; J: TRBJ1-1; size: -; V: TRBV30; D: TRBD1; CDR3: CAWSVLGQGAGYTEAFF
length: 16; J: TRBJ2-7; size: -; V: TRBV5-1; D: TRBD1; CDR3: CASSLAWDRGGYEQYF
length: 16; J: TRBJ2-2; size: -; V: TRBV10-2; D: TRBD2; CDR3: CASSRLAGGFHGELFF
length: 16; J: TRBJ1-1; size: -; V: TRBV23-1; D: TRBD1; CDR3: CASDAYIPHRGPEAFF
length: 16; J: TRBJ1-1; size: -; V: TRBV28; D: TRBD1; CDR3: CASSLSPGQGFTEAFF
length: 13; J: TRBJ2-7; size: -; V: TRBV30; D: -; CDR3: CAWSFLVNYEQYF
length: 18; J: TRBJ1-1; size: -; V: TRBV5-8; D: -; CDR3: CASSSVQLLDRMNTEAFF
length: 14; J: TRBJ1-1; size: -; V: TRBV5-1; D: -; CDR3: CASRGRKENTEAFF
length: 14; J: TRBJ2-5; size: -; V: TRBV14; D: -; CDR3: CASSQGRGQETQYF
length: 13; J: TRBJ1-4; size: few; V: TRBV19; D: -; CDR3: CASSMTGSGKLFF
length: 16; J: TRBJ2-1; size: -; V: TRBV29-1; D: -; CDR3: CSVEGSRTFSYNEQFF
length: 18; J: TRBJ2-2; size: -; V: TRBV4-2; D: TRBD1; CDR3: CASSPIVRTGTYTGELFF
length: 16; J: TRBJ2-3; size: -; V: TRBV18; D: -; CDR3: CASFPQRTVPTDTQYF
length: 15; J: TRBJ1-4; size: -; V: TRBV4-2; D: -; CDR3: CASSQTGSTNEKLFF
length: 11; J: TRBJ2-1; size: -; V: TRBV9; D: -; CDR3: CASSGDNEQFF
length: 16; J: TRBJ2-3; size: -; V: TRBV18; D: TRBD1; CDR3: CASSRNRDRRTDTQYF
length: 14; J: TRBJ2-7; size: -; V: TRBV7-2; D: -; CDR3: CASSLAFLALEQYF
length: 17; J: TRBJ2-5; size: -; V: TRBV5-1; D: TRBD1; CDR3: CASSTPDRELVEETQYF
length: 17; J: TRBJ2-7; size: -; V: TRBV15; D: -; CDR3: CATSRDQGPDPNYEQYF
length: 16; J: TRBJ1-1; size: -; V: TRBV18; D: TRBD1; CDR3: CASSAAPGTDHTEAFF
length: 15; J: TRBJ1-1; size: -; V: TRBV6-5; D: -; CDR3: CASSYSILWGEGAFF
length: 16; J: TRBJ1-1; size: -; V: TRBV7-6; D: TRBD1; CDR3: CASSPRQGRENTEAFF
length: 13; J: TRBJ1-5; size: -; V: TRBV4-2; D: -; CDR3: CASSQRENQPQHF
length: 16; J: TRBJ2-1; size: -; V: TRBV13; D: TRBD2; CDR3: CASSLSLAGGTNEQFF
length: 17; J: TRBJ2-1; size: once; V: TRBV28; D: -; CDR3: CASSSLAGPLRYNEQFF
length: 17; J: TRBJ2-1; size: -; V: TRBV7-2; D: TRBD2; CDR3: CASRSGLAGGNNNEQFF
length: 20; J: TRBJ1-2; size: few; V: TRBV11-3; D: -; CDR3: CASSLRSRGGYRRPPYGYTF
length: 14; J: TRBJ1-1; size: -; V: TRBV30; D: TRBD1; CDR3: CAWRVTGQNTEAFF
length: 13; J: TRBJ2-3; size: once; V: TRBV29-1; D: TRBD2; CDR3: CSGLAGVSDTQYF
length: 19; J: TRBJ1-6; size: -; V: TRBV5-6; D: TRBD1; CDR3: CASSLNWDRGLRIGSPLHF
length: 11; J: TRBJ2-1; size: -; V: TRBV20-1; D: -; CDR3: CSAPRVNEQFF
length: 16; J: TRBJ1-5; size: -; V: TRBV28; D: -; CDR3: CASSSLRTGRGQPQHF
length: 17; J: TRBJ2-1; size: -; V: TRBV5-4; D: -; CDR3: CASSLDPTSRHYNEQFF
length: 17; J: TRBJ2-7; size: -; V: TRBV27; D: -; CDR3: CATPSVAFGVIEDEQYF
length: 17; J: TRBJ1-4; size: -; V: TRBV21-1; D: -; CDR3: CASSKDRGNSEYEKLFF
length: 13; J: TRBJ2-4; size: few; V: TRBV6-6; D: -; CDR3: CASSYTHRDIQYF
length: 15; J: TRBJ2-1; size: -; V: TRBV29-1; D: -; CDR3: CSVDRLHHLDNEQFF
length: 15; J: TRBJ1-4; size: -; V: TRBV5-1; D: TRBD1; CDR3: CASSLLGTANEKLFF
length: 17; J: TRBJ2-7; size: -; V: TRBV6-1; D: -; CDR3: CASSEGVDSLSSYEQYF
length: 15; J: TRBJ2-2; size: -; V: TRBV11-3; D: TRBD1; CDR3: CASSSGQGNTGELFF
length: 12; J: TRBJ2-7; size: -; V: TRBV11-2; D: -; CDR3: CASTPISYEQYF
length: 17; J: TRBJ2-5; size: -; V: TRBV18; D: TRBD1; CDR3: CASSPGSRTGAQETQYF
length: 15; J: TRBJ2-3; size: -; V: TRBV5-1; D: -; CDR3: CASSFGGAPTDTQYF
length: 17; J: TRBJ1-2; size: -; V: TRBV4-3; D: -; CDR3: CASSQVVRRLANYGYTF